A selection of T cell receptor beta chains follows, all from one sample in a study of T-cell memory formation after mild COVID-19. A single record per CDR3 protein comes from TCRdb applying MiXCR to the 5' RACE reads. The repertoire includes around 53,000 distinct CDR3 sequences, approximately 12% of them detected once, and more than 20% sits in the top ten. Sample: PBMCs or a T cell subset sorted from them (not recorded which). The receptors here all came from a man between 18 and 35 years old who had mild COVID-19 (a few samples of this study predate the infection). Cell type and time point are not known. Both conserved end residues are part of each CDR3. Fields, in order: D gene, clone size, V gene, J gene, CDR3 protein, CDR3 DNA. A D gene is named only where the DNA matches it firmly. Clone size, where shown, is once, few, many, or a class for clones that have expanded.

>.|.|TRBV6-2/TRBV6-3|TRBJ2-1
CASNGGVEQFF
TGTGCCAGCAACGGGGGAGTCGAGCAGTTCTTC
>.|few|TRBV12-3/TRBV12-4|TRBJ1-2
CASSLEGYGYTF
TGTGCCAGCAGTTTGGAAGGCTATGGCTACACCTTC
>.|.|TRBV4-3|TRBJ2-2
CASSQDVIVGELFF
TGCGCCAGCAGCCAAGATGTCATCGTCGGGGAGCTGTTTTTT
>.|many|TRBV19|TRBJ2-7
CATATGALSYEQYF
TGTGCCACCGCTACGGGGGCCCTTTCCTACGAGCAGTACTTC
>.|few|TRBV6-5|TRBJ1-1
CASSYVLGLRKAFF
TGTGCCAGCAGTTACGTACTTGGCCTGCGCAAAGCTTTCTTT
>.|.|TRBV7-2|TRBJ1-1
CASNSAGLAGTEAFF
TGTGCCAGCAACTCGGCGGGGCTTGCAGGGACTGAAGCTTTCTTT
>TRBD1|.|TRBV7-6|TRBJ2-5
CASSLAGTVGGTQYF
TGTGCCAGCAGCTTAGCGGGGACAGTTGGGGGGACCCAGTACTTC
>.|.|TRBV5-1|TRBJ2-4
CASSLTPWGAGLAKNIQYF
TGCGCCAGCAGCTTAACTCCTTGGGGGGCGGGACTAGCCAAAAACATTCAGTACTTC
>.|.|TRBV12-3/TRBV12-4|TRBJ2-5
CASAGFGETQYF
TGTGCCAGCGCCGGGTTTGGGGAGACCCAGTACTTC
>.|many|TRBV6-5|TRBJ1-2
CASSYSRATVGYTF
TGTGCCAGCAGTTACTCACGGGCAACTGTCGGCTACACCTTC
>TRBD1|many|TRBV5-1|TRBJ1-1
CASSLGVISAGTGRTEAFF
TGCGCCAGCAGCTTGGGGGTTATCAGTGCCGGGACAGGGAGGACTGAAGCTTTCTTT
>.|many|TRBV7-3|TRBJ2-1
CASSPSSGYNEQFF
TGTGCCAGCAGCCCCTCGTCGGGGTACAATGAGCAGTTCTTC
>.|.|TRBV12-3/TRBV12-4|TRBJ1-2
CASSPGLTVGYTF
TGTGCCAGCAGCCCGGGCCTAACCGTTGGCTACACCTTC
>.|many|TRBV5-1|TRBJ2-5
CASTQGEVRETQYF
TGCGCCAGCACCCAAGGGGAGGTCCGGGAGACCCAGTACTTC
>.|few|TRBV5-1|TRBJ2-7
CASSLNPRGSYEQYF
TGCGCCAGCAGCCTTAACCCTCGGGGGTCCTACGAGCAGTACTTC
>TRBD2|few|TRBV4-1|TRBJ2-3
CASSQDYTSGFTDTQYF
TGCGCCAGCAGCCAAGATTACACTAGCGGGTTCACAGATACGCAGTATTTT
>.|.|TRBV18|TRBJ1-2
CASSPGGAGGYTF
TGTGCCAGCTCACCAGGGGGGGCTGGTGGCTACACCTTC
>.|.|TRBV7-2|TRBJ2-7
CASSLFGGTDSYEQYF
TGTGCCAGCAGCTTATTCGGCGGGACAGACTCCTACGAGCAGTACTTC
>.|.|TRBV27|TRBJ2-7
CASSFNVAGDYEQYF
TGTGCCAGCAGTTTTAATGTGGCAGGAGACTACGAGCAGTACTTC
>.|.|TRBV2|TRBJ1-2
CASRKTGLGDGYTF
TGTGCCAGCAGGAAAACAGGGTTGGGGGACGGCTACACCTTC
>.|.|TRBV29-1|TRBJ1-1
CSAHGPRDTEAFF
TGCAGCGCCCACGGACCCCGGGACACTGAAGCTTTCTTT
>.|.|TRBV28|TRBJ1-1
CASRVLAGAGTEAFF
TGTGCCAGCAGGGTCCTTGCAGGGGCTGGGACTGAAGCTTTCTTT
>.|few|TRBV12-5|TRBJ1-1
CASGLGDTEAFF
TGTGCTAGTGGTTTGGGGGACACTGAAGCTTTCTTT
>.|few|TRBV6-5|TRBJ2-3
CASTSWASSTDTQYF
TGTGCCAGCACCTCTTGGGCTTCTAGCACAGATACGCAGTATTTT
>.|.|TRBV5-8|TRBJ1-5
CASSRGESNQPQHF
TGTGCCAGCAGCCGGGGGGAGAGCAATCAGCCCCAGCATTTT
>.|many|TRBV5-5|TRBJ2-3
CASSDGTEADTQYF
TGTGCCAGCAGCGACGGGACGGAAGCTGATACGCAGTATTTT
>.|many|TRBV5-5|TRBJ2-2
CASSLVGLNTGELFF
TGTGCCAGCAGCTTGGTGGGGCTGAACACCGGGGAGCTGTTTTTT
>.|many|TRBV12-3/TRBV12-4|TRBJ2-1
CASRTGSEQFF
TGTGCCAGCAGGACAGGAAGCGAGCAGTTCTTC
>TRBD2|few|TRBV5-1|TRBJ2-2
CASSLFRASGGAKTGELFF
TGCGCCAGCAGCTTGTTCAGAGCTAGCGGGGGGGCGAAGACCGGGGAGCTGTTTTTT
>.|.|TRBV7-7|TRBJ2-2
CASSLVSGELFF
TGTGCCAGCAGCTTAGTTTCCGGGGAGCTGTTTTTT
>.|.|TRBV9|TRBJ2-5
CASSVGDRWGPQETQYF
TGTGCCAGCAGCGTAGGAGACAGGTGGGGGCCTCAAGAGACCCAGTACTTC
>.|few|TRBV7-2|TRBJ1-1
CASSPLGGTEAFF
TGTGCCAGCAGCCCCCTCGGCGGAACTGAAGCTTTCTTT
>TRBD1|.|TRBV20-1|TRBJ1-2
CSAPMLTGGDGYTF
TGCAGTGCTCCAATGCTTACAGGGGGCGATGGCTACACCTTC
>.|few|TRBV10-3|TRBJ2-7
CAISESDSSYEQYF
TGTGCCATCAGTGAGTCGGACAGCTCCTACGAGCAGTACTTC
>.|few|TRBV5-1|TRBJ2-5
CASSFSGSETQYF
TGCGCCAGCAGCTTTTCGGGGTCGGAGACCCAGTACTTC
>TRBD2|few|TRBV6-4|TRBJ2-3
CASSRGGVTDTQYF
TGTGCCAGCAGTCGCGGGGGGGTCACAGATACGCAGTATTTT
>.|.|TRBV5-1|TRBJ1-2
CASSLTTGYGYTF
TGCGCCAGCAGCTTGACCACAGGCTATGGCTACACCTTC
>.|many|TRBV3-1|TRBJ2-2
CASSHPWAGELFF
TGTGCCAGCAGCCACCCCTGGGCCGGGGAGCTGTTTTTT
>.|.|TRBV7-9|TRBJ2-2
CASSLRQTNTGELFF
TGTGCCAGCAGCCTCCGACAGACGAACACCGGGGAGCTGTTTTTT
>.|many|TRBV7-2|TRBJ2-1
CASSLMDRRGRNEQFF
TGTGCCAGCAGCTTAATGGATCGGAGGGGGCGGAATGAGCAGTTCTTC
>.|many|TRBV5-1|TRBJ2-3
CASSFRFQGTPVADTQYF
TGCGCCAGCAGCTTTCGGTTTCAAGGGACCCCCGTGGCAGATACGCAGTATTTT
>.|few|TRBV7-6|TRBJ1-1
CASSHGGSPNTEAFF
TGTGCCAGCAGCCATGGGGGCTCCCCAAACACTGAAGCTTTCTTT
>.|.|TRBV7-8|TRBJ1-1
CASSPTLIQAPDTEAFF
TGTGCCAGCAGCCCAACGCTAATTCAGGCTCCTGACACTGAAGCTTTCTTT
>TRBD2|many|TRBV11-2|TRBJ2-7
CASSLGRGATYEQYF
TGTGCCAGCAGCTTGGGGCGGGGGGCCACCTACGAGCAGTACTTC
>TRBD1|.|TRBV24-1|TRBJ2-1
CATSALDRGRRNEQFF
TGTGCCACCAGTGCCTTGGACAGGGGGCGCAGAAATGAGCAGTTCTTC
>TRBD2|many|TRBV6-5|TRBJ2-5
CASSYPNSGGETQYF
TGTGCCAGCAGTTACCCTAATAGCGGGGGAGAGACCCAGTACTTC
>.|medium-sized|TRBV7-9|TRBJ2-5
CASSYWAVQETQYF
TGTGCCAGCAGCTATTGGGCCGTGCAAGAGACCCAGTACTTC
>.|.|TRBV4-2|TRBJ2-1
CASSQAAGALKQYNEQFF
TGTGCCAGCAGCCAAGCTGCGGGGGCACTAAAGCAATACAATGAGCAGTTCTTC
>.|few|TRBV5-1|TRBJ1-5
CASSLEATGQPQHF
TGCGCCAGCAGCTTGGAGGCGACGGGACAGCCCCAGCATTTT
>.|many|TRBV7-9|TRBJ2-3
CASSLWSRGADTQYF
TGTGCCAGCAGCTTATGGAGCAGGGGAGCAGATACGCAGTATTTT
>TRBD1|few|TRBV7-9|TRBJ1-4
CASRGIGTGDEKLFF
TGTGCCAGCAGGGGAATCGGGACAGGGGATGAAAAACTGTTTTTT
>TRBD1|many|TRBV5-6|TRBJ1-4
CASSLQGQGLFGTNEKLFF
TGTGCCAGCAGCTTGCAAGGACAGGGGCTCTTCGGCACTAATGAAAAACTGTTTTTT
>.|many|TRBV5-1|TRBJ1-5
CASSLRGGNQPQHF
TGCGCCAGCAGCTTGAGAGGGGGCAATCAGCCCCAGCATTTT